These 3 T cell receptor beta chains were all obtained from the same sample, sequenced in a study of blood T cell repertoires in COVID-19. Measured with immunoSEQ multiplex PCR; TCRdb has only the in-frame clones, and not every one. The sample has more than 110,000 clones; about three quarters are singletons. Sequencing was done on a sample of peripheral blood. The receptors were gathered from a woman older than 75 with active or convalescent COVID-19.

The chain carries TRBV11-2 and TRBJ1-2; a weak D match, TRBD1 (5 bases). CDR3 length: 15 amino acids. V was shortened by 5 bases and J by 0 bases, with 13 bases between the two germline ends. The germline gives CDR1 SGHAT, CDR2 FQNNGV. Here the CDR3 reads CASSPRREANYGYTF. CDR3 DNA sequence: TGTGCCAGCAGCCCCCGCAGGGAGGCTAACTATGGCTACACCTTC.

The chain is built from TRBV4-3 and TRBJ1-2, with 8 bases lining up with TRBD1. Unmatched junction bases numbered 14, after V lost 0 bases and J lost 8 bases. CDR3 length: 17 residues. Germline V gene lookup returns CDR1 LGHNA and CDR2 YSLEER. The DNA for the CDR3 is TGCGCCAGCAGCCAAGATATTGGAACAGGGGGTTACGAGGGCTACACCTTC. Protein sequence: CASSQDIGTGGYEGYTF.

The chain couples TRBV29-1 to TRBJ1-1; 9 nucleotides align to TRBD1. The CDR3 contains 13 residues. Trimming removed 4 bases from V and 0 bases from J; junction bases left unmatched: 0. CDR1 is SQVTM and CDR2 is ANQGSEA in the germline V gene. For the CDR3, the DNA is TGCAGCGTTGGGGACAGGGTGAACACTGAAGCTTTCTTT. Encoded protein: CSVGDRVNTEAFF.